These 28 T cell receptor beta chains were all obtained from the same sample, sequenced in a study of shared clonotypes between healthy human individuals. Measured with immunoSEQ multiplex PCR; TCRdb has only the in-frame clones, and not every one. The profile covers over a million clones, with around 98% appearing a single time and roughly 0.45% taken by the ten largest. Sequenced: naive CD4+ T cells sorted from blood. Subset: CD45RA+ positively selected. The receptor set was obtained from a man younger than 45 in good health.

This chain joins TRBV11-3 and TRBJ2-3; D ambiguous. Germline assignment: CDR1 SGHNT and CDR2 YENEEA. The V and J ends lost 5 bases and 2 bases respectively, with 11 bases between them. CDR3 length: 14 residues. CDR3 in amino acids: CASSRIEDTDTQYF. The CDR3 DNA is TGTGCCAGCAGCCGCATTGAGGACACAGATACGCAGTATTTT.

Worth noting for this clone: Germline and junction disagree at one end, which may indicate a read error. The CDR3, as DNA: TGCGCCAGCAGCTTGACGGGACCCCAAGCCCTTGACTTC. The encoded protein is CASSLTGPQALDF. The genes are TRBV5-1 and TRBJ2-4; D is tentatively TRBD1 or TRBD2 (5 bases each). The CDR3 has 13 residues. CDR1 and CDR2 (germline): SGHRS, YFSETQ. Full variable domain (rest looked up from reference TRBV5-1 and TRBJ2-4): KAGVTQTPRYLIKTRGQQVTLSCSPISGHRSVSWYQQTPGQGLQFLFEYFSETQRNKGNFPGRFSGRQFSNSRSEMNVSTLELGDSALYLCASSLTGPQALDFGAGTRLSVL.

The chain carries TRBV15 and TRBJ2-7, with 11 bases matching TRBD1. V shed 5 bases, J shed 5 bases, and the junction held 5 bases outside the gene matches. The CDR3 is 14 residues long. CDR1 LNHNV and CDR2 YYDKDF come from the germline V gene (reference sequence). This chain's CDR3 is CATSGWGQGDEQYF. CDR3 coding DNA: TGTGCCACCAGCGGTTGGGGACAGGGGGACGAGCAGTACTTC.

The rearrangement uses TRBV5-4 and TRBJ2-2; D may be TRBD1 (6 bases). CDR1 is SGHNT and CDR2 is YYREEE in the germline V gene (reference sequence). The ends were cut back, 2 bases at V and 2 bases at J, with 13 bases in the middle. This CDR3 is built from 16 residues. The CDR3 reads CASSLAGTRNTGELFF. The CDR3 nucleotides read TGTGCCAGCAGCTTAGCTGGGACAAGAAACACCGGGGAGCTGTTTTTT.

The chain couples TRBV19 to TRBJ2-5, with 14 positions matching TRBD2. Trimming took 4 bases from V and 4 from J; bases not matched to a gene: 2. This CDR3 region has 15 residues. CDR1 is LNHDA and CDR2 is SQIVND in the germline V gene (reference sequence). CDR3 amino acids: CASSKTSGRGETQYF. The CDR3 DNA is TGTGCCAGTAGTAAGACTAGCGGGAGGGGAGAGACCCAGTACTTC. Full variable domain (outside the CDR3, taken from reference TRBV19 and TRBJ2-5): DGGITQSPKYLFRKEGQNVTLSCEQNLNHDAMYWYRQDPGQGLRLIYYSQIVNDFQKGDIAEGYSVSREKKESFPLTVTSAQKNPTAFYLCASSKTSGRGETQYFGPGTRLLVL.

CDR3 sequence reads: CAWKAGYTGELFF. The CDR3 region has the DNA TGTGCCTGGAAGGCGGGATACACCGGGGAGCTGTTTTTT. The chain uses TRBV30 and TRBJ2-2; a possible D gene is TRBD2 (6 bases). The CDR3 consists of 13 residues. Looked up from germline, CDR1 is GTSNPN and CDR2 is SVGIG (reference sequence). V was pared by 4 bases and J by 3 bases, with 9 bases between.

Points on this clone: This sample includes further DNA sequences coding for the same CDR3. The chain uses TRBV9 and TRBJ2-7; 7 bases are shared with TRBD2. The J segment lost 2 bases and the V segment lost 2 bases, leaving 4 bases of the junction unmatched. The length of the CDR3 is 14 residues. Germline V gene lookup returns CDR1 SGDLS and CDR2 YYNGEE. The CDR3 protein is CASSVGGLAYEQYF. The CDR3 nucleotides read TGTGCCAGCAGCGTGGGTGGACTAGCCTACGAGCAGTACTTC. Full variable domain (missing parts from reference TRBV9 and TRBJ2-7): DSGVTQTPKHLITATGQRVTLRCSPRSGDLSVYWYQQSLDQGLQFLIQYYNGEERAKGNILERFSAQQFPDLHSELNLSSLELGDSALYFCASSVGGLAYEQYFGPGTRLTVT.

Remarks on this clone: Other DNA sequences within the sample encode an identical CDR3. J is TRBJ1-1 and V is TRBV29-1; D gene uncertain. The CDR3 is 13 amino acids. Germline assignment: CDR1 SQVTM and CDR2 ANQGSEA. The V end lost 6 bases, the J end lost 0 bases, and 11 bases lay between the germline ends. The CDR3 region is CSVARLMNTEAFF. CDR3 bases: TGCAGCGTGGCCAGGCTCATGAACACTGAAGCTTTCTTT.

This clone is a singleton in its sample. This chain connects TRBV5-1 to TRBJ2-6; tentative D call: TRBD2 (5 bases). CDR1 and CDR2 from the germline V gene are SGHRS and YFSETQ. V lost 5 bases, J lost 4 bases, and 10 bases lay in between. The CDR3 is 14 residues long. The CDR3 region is CASRRDTGANVLTF. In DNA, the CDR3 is TGCGCCAGCAGACGGGATACGGGGGCCAACGTCCTGACTTTC.

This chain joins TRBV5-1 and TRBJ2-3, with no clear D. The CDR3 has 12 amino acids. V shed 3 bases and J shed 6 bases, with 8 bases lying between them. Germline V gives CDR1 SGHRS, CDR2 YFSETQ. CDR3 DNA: TGCGCCAGCAGCTCCGGCCCGGATACGCAGTATTTT. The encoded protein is CASSSGPDTQYF. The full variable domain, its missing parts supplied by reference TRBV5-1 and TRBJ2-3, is KAGVTQTPRYLIKTRGQQVTLSCSPISGHRSVSWYQQTPGQGLQFLFEYFSETQRNKGNFPGRFSGRQFSNSRSEMNVSTLELGDSALYLCASSSGPDTQYFGPGTRLTVL.

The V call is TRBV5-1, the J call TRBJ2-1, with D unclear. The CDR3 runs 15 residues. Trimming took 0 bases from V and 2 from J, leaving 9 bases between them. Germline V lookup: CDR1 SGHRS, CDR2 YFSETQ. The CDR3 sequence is CASSLEGGAYNEQFF. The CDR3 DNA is TGCGCCAGCAGCTTGGAGGGCGGAGCCTACAATGAGCAGTTCTTC.

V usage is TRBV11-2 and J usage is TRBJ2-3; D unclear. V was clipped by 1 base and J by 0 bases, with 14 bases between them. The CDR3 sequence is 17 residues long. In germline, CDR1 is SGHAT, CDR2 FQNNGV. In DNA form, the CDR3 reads TGTGCCAGCAGCTTAGCGCCCCCTTTTTGGAGCACAGATACGCAGTATTTT. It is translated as CASSLAPPFWSTDTQYF.

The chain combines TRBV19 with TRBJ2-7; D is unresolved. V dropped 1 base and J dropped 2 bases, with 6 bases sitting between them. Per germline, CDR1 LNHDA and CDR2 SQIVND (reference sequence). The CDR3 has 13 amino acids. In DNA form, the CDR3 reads TGTGCCAGTAGTATAGGGTTGACCTACGAGCAGTACTTC. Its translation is CASSIGLTYEQYF.

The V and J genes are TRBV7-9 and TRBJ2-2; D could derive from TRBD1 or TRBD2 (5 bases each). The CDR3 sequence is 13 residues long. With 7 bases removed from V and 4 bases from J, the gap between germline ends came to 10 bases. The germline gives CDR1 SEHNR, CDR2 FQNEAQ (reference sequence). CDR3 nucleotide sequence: TGTGCCAGCAACGAGGGGAGCACCGGGGAGCTGTTTTTT. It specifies CASNEGSTGELFF.

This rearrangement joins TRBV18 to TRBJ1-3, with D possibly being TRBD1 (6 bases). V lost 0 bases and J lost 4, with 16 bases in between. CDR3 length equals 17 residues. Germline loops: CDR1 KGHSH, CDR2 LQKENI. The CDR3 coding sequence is TGTGCCAGCTCACCACCGGAAACAGGGAGCGGGGGAAACACCATATATTTT. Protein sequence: CASSPPETGSGGNTIYF.

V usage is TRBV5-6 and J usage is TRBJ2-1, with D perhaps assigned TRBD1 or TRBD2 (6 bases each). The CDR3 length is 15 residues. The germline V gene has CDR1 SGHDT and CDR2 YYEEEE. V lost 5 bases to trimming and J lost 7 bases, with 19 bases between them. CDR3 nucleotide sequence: TGTGCCAGCAGTCTTACTCTGCAGGGGAGGAATGAGCAGTTCTTC. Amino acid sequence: CASSLTLQGRNEQFF. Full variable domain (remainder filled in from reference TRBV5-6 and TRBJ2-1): DAGVTQSPTHLIKTRGQQVTLRCSPKSGHDTVSWYQQALGQGPQFIFQYYEEEERQRGNFPDRFSGHQFPNYSSELNVNALLLGDSALYLCASSLTLQGRNEQFFGPGTRLTVL.

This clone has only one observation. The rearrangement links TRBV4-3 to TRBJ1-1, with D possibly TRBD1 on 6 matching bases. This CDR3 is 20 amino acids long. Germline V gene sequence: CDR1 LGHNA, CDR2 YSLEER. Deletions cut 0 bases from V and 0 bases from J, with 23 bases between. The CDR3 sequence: CASSQDSPGSGANMNTEAFF. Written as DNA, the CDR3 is TGCGCCAGCAGCCAAGACTCCCCGGGATCGGGGGCTAATATGAACACTGAAGCTTTCTTT.

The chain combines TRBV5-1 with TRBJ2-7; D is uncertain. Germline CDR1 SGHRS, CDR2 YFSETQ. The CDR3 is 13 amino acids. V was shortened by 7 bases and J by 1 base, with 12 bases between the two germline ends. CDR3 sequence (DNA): TGCGCCAGCTCCCGTTTCGGATCCTACGAGCAGTACTTC. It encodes CASSRFGSYEQYF.

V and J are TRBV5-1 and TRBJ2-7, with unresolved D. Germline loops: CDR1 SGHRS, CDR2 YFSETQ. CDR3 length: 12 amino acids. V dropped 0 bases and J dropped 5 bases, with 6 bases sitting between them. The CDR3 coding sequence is TGCGCCAGCAGCTTGGACGGCCACGAGCAGTACTTC. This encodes CASSLDGHEQYF.

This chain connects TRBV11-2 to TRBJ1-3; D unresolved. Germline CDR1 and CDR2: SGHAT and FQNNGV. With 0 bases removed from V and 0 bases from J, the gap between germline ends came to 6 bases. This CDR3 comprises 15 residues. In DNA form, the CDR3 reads TGTGCCAGCAGCTTAGACGGTAGCTCTGGAAACACCATATATTTT. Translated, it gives CASSLDGSSGNTIYF.

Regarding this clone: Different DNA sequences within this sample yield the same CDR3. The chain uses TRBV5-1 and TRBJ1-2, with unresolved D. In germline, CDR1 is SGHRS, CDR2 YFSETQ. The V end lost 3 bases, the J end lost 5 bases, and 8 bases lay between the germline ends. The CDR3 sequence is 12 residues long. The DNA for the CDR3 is TGCGCCAGCAGCTCCCCGCCTTATGGCTACACCTTC. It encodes CASSSPPYGYTF.

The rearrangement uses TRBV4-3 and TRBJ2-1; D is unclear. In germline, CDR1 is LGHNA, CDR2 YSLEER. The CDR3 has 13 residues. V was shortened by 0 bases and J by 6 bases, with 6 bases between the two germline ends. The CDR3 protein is CASSQDFVNEQFF. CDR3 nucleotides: TGCGCCAGCAGCCAAGATTTCGTCAATGAGCAGTTCTTC.

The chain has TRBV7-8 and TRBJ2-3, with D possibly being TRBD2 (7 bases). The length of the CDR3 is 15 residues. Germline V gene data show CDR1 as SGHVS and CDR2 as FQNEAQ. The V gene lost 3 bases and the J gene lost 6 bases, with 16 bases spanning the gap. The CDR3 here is CASSLVGGGQDTQYF. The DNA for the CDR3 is TGTGCCAGCAGCTTGGTTGGCGGGGGCCAGGATACGCAGTATTTT.

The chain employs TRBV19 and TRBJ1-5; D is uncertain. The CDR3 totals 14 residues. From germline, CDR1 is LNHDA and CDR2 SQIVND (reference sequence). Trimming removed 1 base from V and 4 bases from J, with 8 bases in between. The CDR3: CASSIGNGNQPQHF. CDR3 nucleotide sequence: TGTGCCAGTAGTATAGGAAACGGGAATCAGCCCCAGCATTTT.

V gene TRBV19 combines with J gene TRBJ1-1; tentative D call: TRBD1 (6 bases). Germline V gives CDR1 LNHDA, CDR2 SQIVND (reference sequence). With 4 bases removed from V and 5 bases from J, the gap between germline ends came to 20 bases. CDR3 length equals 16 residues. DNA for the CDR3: TGTGCCAGTAGTACGAGACAGGTGAACCTTGGGACTGAAGCTTTCTTT. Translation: CASSTRQVNLGTEAFF.

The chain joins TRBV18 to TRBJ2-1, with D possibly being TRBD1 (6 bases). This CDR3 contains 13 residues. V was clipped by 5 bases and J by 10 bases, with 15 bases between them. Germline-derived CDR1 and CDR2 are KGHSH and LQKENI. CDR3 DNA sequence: TGTGCCAGCTCAGTAAACAGGGATGGCGAGCAGTTCTTC. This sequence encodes CASSVNRDGEQFF. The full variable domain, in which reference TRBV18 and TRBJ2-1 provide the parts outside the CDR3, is NAGVMQNPRHLVRRRGQEARLRCSPMKGHSHVYWYRQLPEEGLKFMVYLQKENIIDESGMPKERFSAEFPKEGPSILRIQQVVRGDSAAYFCASSVNRDGEQFFGPGTRLTVL.

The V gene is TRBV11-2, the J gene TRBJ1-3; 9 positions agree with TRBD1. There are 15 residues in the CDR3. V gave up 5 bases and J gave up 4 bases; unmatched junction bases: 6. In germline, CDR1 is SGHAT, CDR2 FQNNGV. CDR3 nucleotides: TGTGCCAGCAGCCCATTGGACAGGGGAGGAAACACCATATATTTT. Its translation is CASSPLDRGGNTIYF.

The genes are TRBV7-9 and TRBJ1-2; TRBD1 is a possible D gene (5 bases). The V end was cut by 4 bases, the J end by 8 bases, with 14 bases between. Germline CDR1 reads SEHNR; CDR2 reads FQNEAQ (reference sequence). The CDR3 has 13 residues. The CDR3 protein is CASSSSGYHGYTF. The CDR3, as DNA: TGTGCCAGCAGCTCTTCAGGGTACCACGGCTACACCTTC.